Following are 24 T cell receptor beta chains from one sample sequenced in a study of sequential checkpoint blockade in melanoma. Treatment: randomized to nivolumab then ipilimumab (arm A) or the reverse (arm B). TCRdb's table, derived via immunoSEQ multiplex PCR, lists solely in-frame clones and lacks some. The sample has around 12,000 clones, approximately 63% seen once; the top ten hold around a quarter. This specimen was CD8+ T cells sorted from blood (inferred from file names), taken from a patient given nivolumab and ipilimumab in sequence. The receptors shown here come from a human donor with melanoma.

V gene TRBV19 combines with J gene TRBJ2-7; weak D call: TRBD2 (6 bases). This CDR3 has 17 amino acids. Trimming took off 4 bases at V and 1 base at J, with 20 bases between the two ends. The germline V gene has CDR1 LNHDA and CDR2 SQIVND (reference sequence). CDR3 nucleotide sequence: TGTGCCAGTAGTACCACGGACGTCTCGGGAGCTTCCTACGAGCAGTACTTC. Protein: CASSTTDVSGASYEQYF.

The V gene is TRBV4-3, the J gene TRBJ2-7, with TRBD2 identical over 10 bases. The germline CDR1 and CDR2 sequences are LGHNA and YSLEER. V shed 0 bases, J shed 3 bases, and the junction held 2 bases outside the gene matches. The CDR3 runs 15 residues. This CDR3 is CASSQDLAGVYEQYF. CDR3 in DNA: TGCGCCAGCAGCCAAGACCTAGCGGGGGTCTACGAGCAGTACTTC.

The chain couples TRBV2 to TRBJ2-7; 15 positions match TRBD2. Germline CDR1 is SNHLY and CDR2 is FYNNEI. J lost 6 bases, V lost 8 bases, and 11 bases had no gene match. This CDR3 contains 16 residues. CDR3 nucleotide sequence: TGTGCCAGCGAGGGACTAGCGGGGGGTCTCCCCCGCGAGCAGTACTTC. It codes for CASEGLAGGLPREQYF.

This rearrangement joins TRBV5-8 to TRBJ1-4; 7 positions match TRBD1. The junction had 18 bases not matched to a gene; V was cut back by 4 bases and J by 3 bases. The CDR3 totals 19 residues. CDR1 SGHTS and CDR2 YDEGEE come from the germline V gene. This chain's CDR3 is CASSPTRGRGQLANEKLFF. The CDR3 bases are TGTGCCAGCAGCCCGACCAGGGGAAGGGGGCAACTAGCTAATGAAAAACTGTTTTTT.

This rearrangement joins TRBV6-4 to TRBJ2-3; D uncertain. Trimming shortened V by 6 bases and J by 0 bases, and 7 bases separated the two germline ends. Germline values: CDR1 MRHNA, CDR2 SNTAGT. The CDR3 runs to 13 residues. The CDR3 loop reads CASSRFSTDTQYF. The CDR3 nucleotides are TGTGCCAGCAGCAGGTTTAGCACAGATACGCAGTATTTT.

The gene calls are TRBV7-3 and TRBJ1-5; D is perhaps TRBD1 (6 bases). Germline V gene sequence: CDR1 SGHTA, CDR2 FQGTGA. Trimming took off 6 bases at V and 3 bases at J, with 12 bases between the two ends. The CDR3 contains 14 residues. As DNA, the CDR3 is TGTGCCAGCAGTCACAGGGTCTTCAATCAGCCCCAGCATTTT. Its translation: CASSHRVFNQPQHF. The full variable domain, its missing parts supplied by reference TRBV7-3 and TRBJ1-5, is GAGVSQTPSNKVTEKGKYVELRCDPISGHTALYWYRQSLGQGPEFLIYFQGTGAADDSGLPNDRFFAVRPEGSVSTLKIQRTERGDSAVYLCASSHRVFNQPQHFGDGTRLSIL.

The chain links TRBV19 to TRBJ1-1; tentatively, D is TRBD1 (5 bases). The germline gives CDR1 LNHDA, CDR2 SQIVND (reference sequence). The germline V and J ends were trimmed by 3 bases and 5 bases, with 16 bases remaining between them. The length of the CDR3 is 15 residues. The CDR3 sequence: CASSIPTRGRTEAFF. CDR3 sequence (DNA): TGTGCCAGTAGTATCCCGACCCGGGGGAGGACTGAAGCTTTCTTT.

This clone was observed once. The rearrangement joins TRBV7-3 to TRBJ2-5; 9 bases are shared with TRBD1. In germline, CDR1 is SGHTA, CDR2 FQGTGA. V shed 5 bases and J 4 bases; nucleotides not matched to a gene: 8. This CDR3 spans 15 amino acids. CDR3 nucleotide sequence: TGTGCCAGCAGCCTAGGGACAGGGCTCCGAGAGACCCAGTACTTC. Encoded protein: CASSLGTGLRETQYF.

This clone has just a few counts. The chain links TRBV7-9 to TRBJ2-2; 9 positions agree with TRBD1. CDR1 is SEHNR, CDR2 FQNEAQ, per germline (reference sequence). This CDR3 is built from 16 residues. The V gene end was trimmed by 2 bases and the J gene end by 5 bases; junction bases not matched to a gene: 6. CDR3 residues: CASSLTDGQGTGELFF. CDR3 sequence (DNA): TGTGCCAGCAGCTTAACCGACGGACAGGGGACCGGGGAGCTGTTTTTT.

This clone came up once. The CDR3 bases are TGTGCCAGCAGCGTATCCATCGGACAGGGGGCTAACTATGGCTACACCTTC. Its translation: CASSVSIGQGANYGYTF. The chain links TRBV9 to TRBJ1-2; TRBD1 matches 10 bases. Germline V lookup: CDR1 SGDLS, CDR2 YYNGEE. The CDR3 sequence is 17 residues long. The J segment lost 0 bases and the V segment lost 1 base, leaving 6 bases of the junction unmatched.

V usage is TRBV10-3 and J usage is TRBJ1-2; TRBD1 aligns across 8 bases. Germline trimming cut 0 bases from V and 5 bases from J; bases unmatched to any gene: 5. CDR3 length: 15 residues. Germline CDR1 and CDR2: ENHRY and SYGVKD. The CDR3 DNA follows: TGTGCCATCAGTGAGTCGATAGACAGGGGATATGGCTACACCTTC. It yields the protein CAISESIDRGYGYTF.

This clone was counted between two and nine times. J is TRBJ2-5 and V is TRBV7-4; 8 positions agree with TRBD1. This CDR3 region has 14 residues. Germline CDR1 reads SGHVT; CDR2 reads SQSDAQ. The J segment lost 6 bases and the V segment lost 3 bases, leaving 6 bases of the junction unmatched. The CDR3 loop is CASSLARGQKTQYF. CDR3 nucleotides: TGTGCCAGCAGCTTGGCCAGGGGGCAAAAGACCCAGTACTTC.

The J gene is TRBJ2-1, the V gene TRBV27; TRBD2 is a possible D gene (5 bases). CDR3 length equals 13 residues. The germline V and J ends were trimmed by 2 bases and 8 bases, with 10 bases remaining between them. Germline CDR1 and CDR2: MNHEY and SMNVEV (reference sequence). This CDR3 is CASSLRRFYEQFF. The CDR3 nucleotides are TGTGCCAGCAGTTTAAGGAGGTTCTATGAGCAGTTCTTC.

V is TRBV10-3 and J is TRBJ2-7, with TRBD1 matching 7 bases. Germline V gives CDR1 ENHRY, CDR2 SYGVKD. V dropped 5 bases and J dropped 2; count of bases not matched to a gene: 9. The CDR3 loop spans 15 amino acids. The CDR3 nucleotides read TGTGCCATCAGTCCAGACACAGGGGTCCCCTACGAGCAGTACTTC. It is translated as CAISPDTGVPYEQYF.

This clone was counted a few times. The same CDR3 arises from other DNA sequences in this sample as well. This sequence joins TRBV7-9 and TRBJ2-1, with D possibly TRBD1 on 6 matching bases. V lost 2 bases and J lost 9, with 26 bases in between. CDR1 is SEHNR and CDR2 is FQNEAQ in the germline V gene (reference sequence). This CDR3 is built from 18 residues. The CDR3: CASSLMGAKGDVSVEQFF. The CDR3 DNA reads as TGTGCCAGCAGCTTAATGGGGGCGAAGGGGGACGTTTCCGTTGAGCAGTTCTTC.

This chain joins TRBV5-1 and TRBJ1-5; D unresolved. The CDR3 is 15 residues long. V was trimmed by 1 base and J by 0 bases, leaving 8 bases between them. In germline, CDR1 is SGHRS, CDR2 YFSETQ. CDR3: CASSLYGGSNQPQHF. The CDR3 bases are TGCGCCAGCAGCTTGTACGGTGGTAGCAATCAGCCCCAGCATTTT.

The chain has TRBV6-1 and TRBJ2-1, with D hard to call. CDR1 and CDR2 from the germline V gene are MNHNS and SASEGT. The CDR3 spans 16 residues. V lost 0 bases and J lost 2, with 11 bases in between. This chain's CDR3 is CASSEASTWPYNEQFF. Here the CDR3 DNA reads TGTGCCAGCAGTGAAGCTTCCACCTGGCCCTACAATGAGCAGTTCTTC.

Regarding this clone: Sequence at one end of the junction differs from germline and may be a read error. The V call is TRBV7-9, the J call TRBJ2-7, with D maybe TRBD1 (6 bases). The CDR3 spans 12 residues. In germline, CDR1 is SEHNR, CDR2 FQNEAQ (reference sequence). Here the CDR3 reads CASGFQGNEQYF. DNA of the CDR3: TGTGCCAGCGGCTTTCAGGGGAACGAGCAGTACTTC. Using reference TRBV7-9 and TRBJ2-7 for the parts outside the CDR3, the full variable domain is DTGVSQNPRHKITKRGQNVTFRCDPISEHNRLYWYRQTLGQGPEFLTYFQNEAQLEKSRLLSDRFSAERPKGSFSTLEIQRTEQGDSAMYLCASGFQGNEQYFGPGTRLTVT.

In DNA, the CDR3 is TGTGCCAGCAGTTACTCTTCGGTCACGGGGAGTTCACCCCTCCACTTT. Encoded protein: CASSYSSVTGSSPLHF. The chain combines TRBV6-5 with TRBJ1-6; D is undetermined. The V and J ends lost 0 bases and 9 bases respectively, with 15 bases between them. The germline CDR1 and CDR2 sequences are MNHEY and SVGAGI. The CDR3 contains 16 residues.

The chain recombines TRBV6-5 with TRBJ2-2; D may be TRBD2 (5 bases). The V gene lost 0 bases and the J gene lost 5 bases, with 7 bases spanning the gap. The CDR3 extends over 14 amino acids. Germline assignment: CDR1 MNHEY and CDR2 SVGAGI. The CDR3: CASSYSPGTGELFF. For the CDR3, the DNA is TGTGCCAGCAGTTACTCTCCGGGGACCGGGGAGCTGTTTTTT.

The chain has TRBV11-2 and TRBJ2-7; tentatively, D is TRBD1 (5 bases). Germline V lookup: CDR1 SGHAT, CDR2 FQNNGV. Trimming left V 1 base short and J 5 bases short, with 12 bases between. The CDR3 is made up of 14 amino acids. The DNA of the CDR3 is TGTGCCAGCAGCTTAGTTGCAGGGTGGAACGAGCAGTACTTC. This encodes CASSLVAGWNEQYF.

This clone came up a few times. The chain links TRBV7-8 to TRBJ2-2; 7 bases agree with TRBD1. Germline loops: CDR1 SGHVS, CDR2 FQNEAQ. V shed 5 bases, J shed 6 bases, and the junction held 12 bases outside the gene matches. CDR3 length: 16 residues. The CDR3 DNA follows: TGTGCCAGCAGCCGATCGCGACAGGGCTGGGCCGGGGAGCTGTTTTTT. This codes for CASSRSRQGWAGELFF. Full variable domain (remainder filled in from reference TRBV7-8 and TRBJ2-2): GAGVSQSPRYKVAKRGQDVALRCDPISGHVSLFWYQQALGQGPEFLTYFQNEAQLDKSGLPSDRFFAERPEGSVSTLKIQRTQQEDSAVYLCASSRSRQGWAGELFFGEGSRLTVL.

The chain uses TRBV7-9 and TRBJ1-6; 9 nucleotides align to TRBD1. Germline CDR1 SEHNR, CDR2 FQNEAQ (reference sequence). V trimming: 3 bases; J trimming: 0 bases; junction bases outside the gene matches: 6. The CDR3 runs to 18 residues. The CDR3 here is CASSFRTGEDSYNSPLHF. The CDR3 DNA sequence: TGTGCCAGCAGCTTCCGGACAGGGGAGGACTCCTATAATTCACCCCTCCACTTT.

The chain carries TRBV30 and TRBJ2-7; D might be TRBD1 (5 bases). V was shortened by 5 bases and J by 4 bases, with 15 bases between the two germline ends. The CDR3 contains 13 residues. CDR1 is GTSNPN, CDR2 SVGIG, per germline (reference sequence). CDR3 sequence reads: CAWEGAETYEQYF. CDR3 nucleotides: TGTGCCTGGGAAGGGGCGGAGACTTACGAGCAGTACTTC.